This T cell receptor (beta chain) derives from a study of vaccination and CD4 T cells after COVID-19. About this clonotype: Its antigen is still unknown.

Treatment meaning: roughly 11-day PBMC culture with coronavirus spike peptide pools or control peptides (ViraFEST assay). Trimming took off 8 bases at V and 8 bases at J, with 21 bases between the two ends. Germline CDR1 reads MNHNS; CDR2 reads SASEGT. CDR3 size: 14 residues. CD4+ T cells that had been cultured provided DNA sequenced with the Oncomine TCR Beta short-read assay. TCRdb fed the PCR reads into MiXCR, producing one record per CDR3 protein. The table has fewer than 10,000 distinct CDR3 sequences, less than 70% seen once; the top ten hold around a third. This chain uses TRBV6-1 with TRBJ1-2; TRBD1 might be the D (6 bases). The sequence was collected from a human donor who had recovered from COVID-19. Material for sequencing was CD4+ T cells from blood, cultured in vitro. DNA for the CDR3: TGTGCCAGCGGTCGGGGGCCCACGGGGGGCGGCTACACCTTC. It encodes CASGRGPTGGGYTF.